The entry below describes one T cell receptor beta chain. The repertoire was sequenced with immunoSEQ multiplex PCR; TCRdb's copy has only in-frame clones and lacks some. The table has about 120,000 clones, 85% seen once; the top ten hold roughly an eighth. This CDR3 is built from 12 residues. CDR1 MNHEY and CDR2 SVGEGT come from the germline V gene. V shed 5 bases and J shed 4 bases, with 9 bases lying between them. These data originate in a study of blood T cell repertoires in COVID-19. This sequence originates from a human donor in a cohort sampled during active COVID-19. The specimen was peripheral blood. The chain links TRBV6-2 or TRBV6-3 to TRBJ2-7, with D possibly TRBD1 on 5 matching bases. The CDR3 reads CASSPTEYEQYF. The CDR3, as DNA: TGTGCCAGCAGTCCGACAGAGTACGAGCAGTACTTC.